Described below is a single T cell receptor (beta chain) sequence and its context. Its antigen remains unknown. The study sampled blood at baseline, cycle 4 day 1, and cycle 7 day 1. Germline CDR1 and CDR2: KGHSH and LQKENI. The V end lost 1 base, the J end lost 0 bases, and 3 bases lay between the germline ends. The CDR3 covers 14 residues. Profiling relied on immunoSEQ multiplex PCR, and the TCRdb table lists in-frame clones only, not all of them. The sample shows some 86,000 clones, 87% of them seen only once. The entry originates in a study of OX40 agonist ivuxolimab in advanced cancers. Study-level background: Patients with hepatocellular carcinoma, melanoma, renal cell or head and neck cancer made up the dose-escalation patients. Of the participants, 40% to 50% had some prior anti-PD-1, anti-PD-L1 or anti-CTLA-4 therapy, which was allowed.

Notes on the study in general: The study found that CD8+ T cells averaged more expanded clones than CD4+.

The chain is built from TRBV18 and TRBJ1-4; the D is unclear. The sequencing here drew on CD4+ or CD8+ T cells sorted from blood, taken in a trial of the OX40 agonist ivuxolimab. This TCR came from an adult with an advanced solid tumor such as melanoma, head and neck, liver or kidney cancer. The chain's CDR3 is CASSPRATNEKLFF. CDR3 nucleotides: TGTGCCAGCTCACCACGCGCAACTAATGAAAAACTGTTTTTT.